Following are 19 T cell receptor beta chains from one sample sequenced in a study of beta chain features in type 1 diabetes. General study points: There was a moderate but significant shortening of TCRB CDR3s in all four CD4+ subsets of Type 1 diabetes patients.

Reverse transcription of all isolated RNA meant that expressed TCRB transcripts were sequenced. This table comes from immunoSEQ multiplex PCR, and its TCRdb copy is limited to in-frame clones, with some not included. Here the sample spans over 200,000 clones, 11% being singletons. These TCRs are of unknown antigen specificity. Sequencing used naive CD4+ T cells from blood. Receptors originate from a man aged 25 to 40 with type 1 diabetes.

The sample holds a few counts of this clone. CDR3 sequence: CASSVSGRESAGAQYF. DNA for the CDR3: TGTGCCAGCAGCGTAAGCGGACGGGAGTCCGCCGGTGCCCAGTACTTC. The rearrangement joins TRBV7-6 to TRBJ2-5; D is perhaps TRBD2 (6 bases). V lost 5 bases, J lost 9 bases, and 25 bases lay in between. The CDR3 length is 16 residues. Germline lookup yields CDR1 SGHVS and CDR2 FNYEAQ.

CDR3 coding DNA: TGCGCCAGCAGCCAACCCCGCGGCCCTCAGATAAAGGGCTACACCTTC. Translation gives CASSQPRGPQIKGYTF. The rearrangement links TRBV4-1 to TRBJ1-2; D is uncertain. V lost 2 bases and J 8 bases, leaving 21 bases between the germline ends. Germline V lookup: CDR1 MGHRA, CDR2 YSYEKL. This CDR3 has 16 amino acids.

This clone was counted between two and nine times. The chain carries TRBV2 and TRBJ1-1, with a weak D call TRBD1 (6 bases). CDR3 length: 15 amino acids. Per germline, CDR1 SNHLY and CDR2 FYNNEI. Trimming took off 6 bases at V and 0 bases at J, with 14 bases between the two ends. CDR3: CASSGDTPMNTEAFF. CDR3 coding DNA: TGTGCCAGCAGCGGGGACACACCAATGAACACTGAAGCTTTCTTT.

The J gene is TRBJ2-5, the V gene TRBV7-3; D gene uncertain. V was shortened by 3 bases and J by 1 base, with 6 bases between the two germline ends. There are 13 residues in the CDR3. Germline values: CDR1 SGHTA, CDR2 FQGTGA. CDR3: CASSFSSQETQYF. The CDR3 DNA is TGTGCCAGCAGCTTTAGCAGCCAAGAGACCCAGTACTTC. Filled out from reference TRBV7-3 and TRBJ2-5, the complete variable domain reads GAGVSQTPSNKVTEKGKYVELRCDPISGHTALYWYRQSLGQGPEFLIYFQGTGAADDSGLPNDRFFAVRPEGSVSTLKIQRTERGDSAVYLCASSFSSQETQYFGPGTRLLVL.

The chain recombines TRBV27 with TRBJ1-1; D not resolved. The CDR3 is 13 residues long. Germline V CDR1 and CDR2: MNHEY, SMNVEV (reference sequence). V was cut by 7 bases and J by 8 bases, with 17 bases left in between. The CDR3 is CASTALSSLEAFF. DNA of the CDR3: TGTGCCAGCACCGCGCTCTCGAGTCTGGAAGCTTTCTTT.

This clone was picked up a small number of times. CDR3 region: CASSPLAGSSSYNEQFF. CDR3 DNA sequence: TGTGCCAGCAGTCCCCTAGCGGGGTCGAGCTCCTACAATGAGCAGTTCTTC. This rearrangement joins TRBV6-4 to TRBJ2-1, with 9 bases fitting TRBD2. Germline V gene lookup returns CDR1 MRHNA and CDR2 SNTAGT. This CDR3 spans 17 amino acids. With V trimmed by 5 bases and J by 0 bases, 8 bases remained unmatched.

This clone appeared a few times. The chain links TRBV7-3 to TRBJ2-1; TRBD1 aligns across 8 bases. CDR3 length equals 15 residues. Germline CDR1 and CDR2: SGHTA and FQGTGA. The trim removed 1 base at V and 4 bases at J, leaving 3 bases unmatched. The CDR3 nucleotides are TGTGCCAGCAGCTTAATGCAGGGGGCGTACAATGAGCAGTTCTTC. Translated, it gives CASSLMQGAYNEQFF.

Here the CDR3 reads CASSPWTGSYNEQFF. In DNA, the CDR3 is TGTGCCAGCAGCCCCTGGACAGGATCCTACAATGAGCAGTTCTTC. The gene calls are TRBV5-4 and TRBJ2-1; 7 bases map to TRBD1. In germline, CDR1 is SGHNT, CDR2 YYREEE (reference sequence). Losses at the gene ends were 4 bases for V and 1 base for J; bases not matched to a gene: 5. The CDR3 extends over 15 amino acids.

The chain uses TRBV7-2 and TRBJ1-2; D ambiguous. The CDR3 loop spans 14 amino acids. Germline V gives CDR1 SGHTA, CDR2 FQGNSA. Trimming removed 2 bases from V and 2 bases from J, with 9 bases in between. CDR3 nucleotide sequence: TGTGCCAGCAGCTTAAGTGAACAGAACTATGGCTACACCTTC. Protein sequence: CASSLSEQNYGYTF.

The chain links TRBV10-3 to TRBJ2-7, with no clear D. The germline gives CDR1 ENHRY, CDR2 SYGVKD. The length of the CDR3 is 12 residues. V lost 4 bases to trimming and J lost 4 bases, with 8 bases between them. CDR3 sequence (DNA): TGTGCCATCAGTGTTGACGGGTACGAGCAGTACTTC. This sequence encodes CAISVDGYEQYF.

This clone was seen a handful of times. This chain links TRBV5-1 with TRBJ2-5; 7 bases match TRBD2. In germline, CDR1 is SGHRS, CDR2 YFSETQ. V shed 0 bases and J 3 bases; nucleotides not matched to a gene: 5. This CDR3 is 15 amino acids long. In DNA form, the CDR3 reads TGCGCCAGCAGCTTGGCCGGGGCGGGAGAAGAGACCCAGTACTTC. It specifies CASSLAGAGEETQYF.

The genes are TRBV2 and TRBJ2-4; 10 bases agree with TRBD2. Trimming took 8 bases from V and 4 from J; bases not matched to a gene: 11. CDR3 length: 16 residues. CDR1 is SNHLY, CDR2 FYNNEI, per germline. The CDR3 loop is CASGAPSGGAKNIQYF. The CDR3 bases are TGTGCCAGCGGGGCCCCCAGCGGGGGGGCGAAAAACATTCAGTACTTC.

The chain uses TRBV18 and TRBJ2-7; no firm D call. Germline assignment: CDR1 KGHSH and CDR2 LQKENI. V was clipped by 3 bases and J by 5 bases, with 11 bases between them. CDR3 length: 13 residues. The CDR3 sequence is CASSPGVHHEQYF. CDR3 in DNA: TGTGCCAGCTCACCTGGAGTTCACCACGAGCAGTACTTC.

This clone was detected only a few times. V and J are TRBV19 and TRBJ1-1; D gene ambiguous. Trimming cost V 5 bases and J 2 bases, with 12 bases left between them. This CDR3 has 14 amino acids. Germline V gene data show CDR1 as LNHDA and CDR2 as SQIVND (reference sequence). The CDR3 is CASSPRRVNTEAFF. CDR3 sequence (DNA): TGTGCCAGTAGTCCCCGAAGAGTTAACACTGAAGCTTTCTTT.

This clone was picked up a small number of times. The chain has TRBV19 and TRBJ2-2, with 8 bases fitting TRBD1. The junction had 10 bases not matched to a gene; V was cut back by 5 bases and J by 5 bases. The V gene's germline CDR1 is LNHDA and CDR2 SQIVND (reference sequence). There are 16 residues in the CDR3. CDR3 loop: CASSPPGQGETGELFF. The CDR3 DNA is TGTGCCAGTAGTCCACCCGGACAGGGTGAGACCGGGGAGCTGTTTTTT.

Only a few counts were recorded for this clone. J is TRBJ2-7 and V is TRBV9; 7 bases fit TRBD2. The CDR3 consists of 15 residues. Germline lookup yields CDR1 SGDLS and CDR2 YYNGEE. Trimming took 0 bases from V and 3 from J; bases not matched to a gene: 6. The CDR3 DNA sequence: TGTGCCAGCAGCGTAGGGGGAGGGCCCCTCTACGAGCAGTACTTC. Amino acid sequence: CASSVGGGPLYEQYF.

The rearrangement links TRBV5-1 to TRBJ2-1; 11 bases are shared with TRBD2. The V and J ends lost 4 bases and 10 bases, in that order; junction bases with no gene match: 7. The CDR3 is made up of 14 amino acids. CDR1 is SGHRS and CDR2 is YFSETQ in the germline V gene. This chain's CDR3 is CASSVTSGVGEQFF. The CDR3 DNA is TGCGCCAGCAGCGTGACTAGCGGGGTCGGGGAGCAGTTCTTC.

This clone was counted a few times. The chain uses TRBV5-6 and TRBJ1-6; D remains unclear. V lost 0 bases, J lost 9 bases, and 7 bases lay in between. The length of the CDR3 is 13 residues. Germline V lookup: CDR1 SGHDT, CDR2 YYEEEE. CDR3 DNA: TGTGCCAGCAGCTTGGTTCCGCGTTCACCCCTCCACTTT. Translated, it gives CASSLVPRSPLHF.

The V and J genes are TRBV7-3 and TRBJ2-3; possible D gene TRBD1, 5 bases. Germline assignment: CDR1 SGHTA and CDR2 FQGTGA. Trimming stripped 5 bases from V and 0 bases from J, with 9 bases between. This CDR3 is built from 14 residues. CDR3 region: CASSLGQSTDTQYF. In DNA, the CDR3 is TGTGCCAGCAGCCTGGGGCAGAGCACAGATACGCAGTATTTT.